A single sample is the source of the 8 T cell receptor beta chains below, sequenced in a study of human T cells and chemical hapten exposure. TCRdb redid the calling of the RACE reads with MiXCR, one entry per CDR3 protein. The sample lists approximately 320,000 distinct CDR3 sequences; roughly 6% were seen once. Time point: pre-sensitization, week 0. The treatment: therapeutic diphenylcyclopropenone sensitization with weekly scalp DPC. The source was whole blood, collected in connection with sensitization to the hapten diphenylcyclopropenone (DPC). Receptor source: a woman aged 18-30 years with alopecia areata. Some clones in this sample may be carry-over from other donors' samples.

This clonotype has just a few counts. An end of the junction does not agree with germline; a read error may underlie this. Written as DNA, the CDR3 is TGCAGCGTTGAAGATCGGTCGGCAGATACGCGGTATTTT. This codes for CSVEDRSADTRYF. The V gene is TRBV29-1, the J gene TRBJ2-3; no firm D call. The germline V gene has CDR1 SQVTM and CDR2 ANQGSEA. This CDR3 spans 13 amino acids.

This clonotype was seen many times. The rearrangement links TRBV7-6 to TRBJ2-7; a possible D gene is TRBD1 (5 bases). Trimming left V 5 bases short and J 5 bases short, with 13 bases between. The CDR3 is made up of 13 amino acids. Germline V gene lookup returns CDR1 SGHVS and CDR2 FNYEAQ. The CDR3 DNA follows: TGTGCCAGCAGCCCAGGGTTTCAGAACGAGCAGTACTTC. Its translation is CASSPGFQNEQYF.

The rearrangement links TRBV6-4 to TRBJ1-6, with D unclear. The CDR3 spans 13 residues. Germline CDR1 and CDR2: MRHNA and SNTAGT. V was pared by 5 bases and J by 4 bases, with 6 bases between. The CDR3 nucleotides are TGTGCCAGCAGTCCGCAGTATAATTCACCCCTCCACTTT. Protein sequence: CASSPQYNSPLHF.

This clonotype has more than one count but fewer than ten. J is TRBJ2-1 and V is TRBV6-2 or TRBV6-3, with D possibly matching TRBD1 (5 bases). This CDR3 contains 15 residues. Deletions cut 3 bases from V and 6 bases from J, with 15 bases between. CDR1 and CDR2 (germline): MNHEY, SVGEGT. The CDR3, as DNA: TGTGCCAGCAGTTATCGGGCAGGGATATTCAATGAGCAGTTCTTC. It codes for CASSYRAGIFNEQFF.

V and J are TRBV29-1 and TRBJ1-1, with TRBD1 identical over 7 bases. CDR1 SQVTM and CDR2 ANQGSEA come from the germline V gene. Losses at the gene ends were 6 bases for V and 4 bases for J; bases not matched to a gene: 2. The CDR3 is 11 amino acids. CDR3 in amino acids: CSVQGSTEAFF. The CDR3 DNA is TGCAGCGTACAGGGGAGCACTGAAGCTTTCTTT.

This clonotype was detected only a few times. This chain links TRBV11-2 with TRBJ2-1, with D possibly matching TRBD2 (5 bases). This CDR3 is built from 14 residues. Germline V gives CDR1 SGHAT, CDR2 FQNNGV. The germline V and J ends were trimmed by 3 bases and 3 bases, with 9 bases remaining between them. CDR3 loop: CASSFTRDYNEQFF. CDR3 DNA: TGTGCCAGCAGCTTTACTAGGGACTACAATGAGCAGTTCTTC.

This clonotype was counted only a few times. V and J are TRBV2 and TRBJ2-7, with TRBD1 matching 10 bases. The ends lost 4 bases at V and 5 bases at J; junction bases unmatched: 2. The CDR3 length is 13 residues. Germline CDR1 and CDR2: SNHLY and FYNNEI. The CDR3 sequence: CASSGQGADEQYF. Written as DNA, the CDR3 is TGTGCCAGCAGTGGACAGGGGGCGGACGAGCAGTACTTC. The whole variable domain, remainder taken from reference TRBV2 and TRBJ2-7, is EPEVTQTPSHQVTQMGQEVILRCVPISNHLYFYWYRQILGQKVEFLVSFYNNEISEKSEIFDDQFSVERPDGSNFTLKIRSTKLEDSAMYFCASSGQGADEQYFGPGTRLTVT.

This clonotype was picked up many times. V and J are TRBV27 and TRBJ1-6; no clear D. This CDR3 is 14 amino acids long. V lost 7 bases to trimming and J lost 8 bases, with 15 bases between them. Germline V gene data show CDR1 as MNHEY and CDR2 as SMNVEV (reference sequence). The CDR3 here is CASKAGRSDSPLHF. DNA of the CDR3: TGTGCCAGCAAAGCAGGAAGGTCAGATTCACCCCTCCACTTT.